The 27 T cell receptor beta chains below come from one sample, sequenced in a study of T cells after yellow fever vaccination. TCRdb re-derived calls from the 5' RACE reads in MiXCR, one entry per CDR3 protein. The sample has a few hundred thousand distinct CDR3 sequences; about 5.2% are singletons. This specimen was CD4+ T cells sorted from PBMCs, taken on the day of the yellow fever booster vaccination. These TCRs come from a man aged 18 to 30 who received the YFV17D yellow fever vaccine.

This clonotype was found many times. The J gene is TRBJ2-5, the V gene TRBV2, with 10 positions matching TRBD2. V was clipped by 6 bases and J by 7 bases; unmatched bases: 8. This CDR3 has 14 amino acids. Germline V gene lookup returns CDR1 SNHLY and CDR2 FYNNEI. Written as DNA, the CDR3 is TGTGCCAGCAGAGAACTAGCGGGGATAGGGACCCAGTACTTC. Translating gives CASRELAGIGTQYF. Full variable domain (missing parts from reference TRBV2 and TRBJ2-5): EPEVTQTPSHQVTQMGQEVILRCVPISNHLYFYWYRQILGQKVEFLVSFYNNEISEKSEIFDDQFSVERPDGSNFTLKIRSTKLEDSAMYFCASRELAGIGTQYFGPGTRLLVL.

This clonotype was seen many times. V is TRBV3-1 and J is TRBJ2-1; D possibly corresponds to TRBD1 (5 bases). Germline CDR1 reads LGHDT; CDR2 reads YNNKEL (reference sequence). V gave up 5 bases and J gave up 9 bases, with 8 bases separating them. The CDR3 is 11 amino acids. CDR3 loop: CASSSGREQFF. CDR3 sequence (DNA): TGTGCCAGCAGCTCAGGGCGTGAGCAGTTCTTC.

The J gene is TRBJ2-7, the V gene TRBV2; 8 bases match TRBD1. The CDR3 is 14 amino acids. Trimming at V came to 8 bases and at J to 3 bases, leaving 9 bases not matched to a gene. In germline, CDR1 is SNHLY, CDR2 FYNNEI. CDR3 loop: CASGARQGFYEQYV. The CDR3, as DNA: TGTGCCAGCGGGGCTCGACAGGGGTTCTACGAGCAGTACGTC.

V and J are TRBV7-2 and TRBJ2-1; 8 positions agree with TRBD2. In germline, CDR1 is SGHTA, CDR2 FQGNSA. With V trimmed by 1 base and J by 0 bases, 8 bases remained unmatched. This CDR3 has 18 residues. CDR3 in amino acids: CASSLEASGLSSYNEQFF. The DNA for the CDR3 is TGTGCCAGCAGCTTAGAGGCTAGCGGGCTAAGCTCCTACAATGAGCAGTTCTTC.

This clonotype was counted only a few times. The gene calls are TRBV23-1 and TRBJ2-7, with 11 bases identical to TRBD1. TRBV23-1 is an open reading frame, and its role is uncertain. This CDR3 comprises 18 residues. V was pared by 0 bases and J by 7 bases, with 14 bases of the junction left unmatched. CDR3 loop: CASSQSGFPGQGVGEQYF. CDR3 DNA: TGCGCCAGCAGTCAATCGGGGTTCCCGGGACAGGGGGTCGGTGAGCAGTACTTC.

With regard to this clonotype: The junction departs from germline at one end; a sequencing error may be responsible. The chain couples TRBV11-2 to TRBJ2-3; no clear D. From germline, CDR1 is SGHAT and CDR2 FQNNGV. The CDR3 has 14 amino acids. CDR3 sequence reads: CASSLDSGTDTRYF. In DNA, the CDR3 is TGTGCCAGCAGCTTGGATTCTGGCACAGATACGCGGTATTTT.

CDR3 DNA: TGTGCCAGCAGCTTGGGGGACTTAGAGACCCAGTACTTC. Residues: CASSLGDLETQYF. V gene TRBV5-4 combines with J gene TRBJ2-5; D is perhaps TRBD2 (6 bases). V was pared by 0 bases and J by 4 bases, with 7 bases between. CDR1 is SGHNT and CDR2 is YYREEE in the germline V gene (reference sequence). The CDR3 has 13 residues.

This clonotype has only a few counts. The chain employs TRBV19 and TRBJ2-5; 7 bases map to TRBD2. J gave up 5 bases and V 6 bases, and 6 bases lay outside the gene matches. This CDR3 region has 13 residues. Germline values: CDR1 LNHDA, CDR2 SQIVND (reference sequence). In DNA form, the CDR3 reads TGTGCCAGTAGCGGCGGGGGTGAGGAGACCCAGTACTTC. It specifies CASSGGGEETQYF.

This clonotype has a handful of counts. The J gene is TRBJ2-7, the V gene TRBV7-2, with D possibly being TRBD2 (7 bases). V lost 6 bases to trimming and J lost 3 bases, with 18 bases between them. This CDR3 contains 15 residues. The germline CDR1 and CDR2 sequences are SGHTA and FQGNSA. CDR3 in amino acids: CASSAQRGGDYEQYF. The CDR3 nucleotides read TGTGCCAGCAGTGCCCAGCGCGGGGGCGACTACGAGCAGTACTTC.

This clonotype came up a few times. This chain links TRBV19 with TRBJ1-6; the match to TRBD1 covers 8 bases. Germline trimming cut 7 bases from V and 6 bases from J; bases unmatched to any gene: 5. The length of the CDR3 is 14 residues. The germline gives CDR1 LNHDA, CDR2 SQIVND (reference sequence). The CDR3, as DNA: TGTGCCAGTATGGGACAGGCGGGTAATTCACCCCTCCACTTT. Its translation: CASMGQAGNSPLHF.

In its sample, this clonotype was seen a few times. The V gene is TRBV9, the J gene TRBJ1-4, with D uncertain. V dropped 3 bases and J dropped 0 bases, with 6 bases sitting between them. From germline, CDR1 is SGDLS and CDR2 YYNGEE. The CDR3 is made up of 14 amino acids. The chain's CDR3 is CASSEQPTNEKLFF. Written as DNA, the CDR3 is TGTGCCAGCAGCGAGCAGCCAACTAATGAAAAACTGTTTTTT.

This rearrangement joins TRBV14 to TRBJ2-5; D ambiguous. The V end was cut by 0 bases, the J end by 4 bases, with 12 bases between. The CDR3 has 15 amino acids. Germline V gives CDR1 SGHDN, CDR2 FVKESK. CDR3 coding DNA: TGTGCCAGCAGCCAAGATTCCGCCCGAGGAGAGACCCAGTACTTC. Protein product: CASSQDSARGETQYF.

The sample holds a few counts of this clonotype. This chain's CDR3 is CASSNPGTSGSTDTQYF. The CDR3 coding sequence is TGTGCCAGCAGCAACCCCGGGACTAGCGGAAGCACAGATACGCAGTATTTT. This chain links TRBV7-9 with TRBJ2-3, with 11 bases that match TRBD2. The CDR3 runs to 17 residues. J gave up 0 bases and V 5 bases, and 7 bases lay outside the gene matches. The germline V gene encodes CDR1 SEHNR and CDR2 FQNEAQ (reference sequence). Variable domain in full (rest from reference TRBV7-9 and TRBJ2-3): DTGVSQNPRHKITKRGQNVTFRCDPISEHNRLYWYRQTLGQGPEFLTYFQNEAQLEKSRLLSDRFSAERPKGSFSTLEIQRTEQGDSAMYLCASSNPGTSGSTDTQYFGPGTRLTVL.

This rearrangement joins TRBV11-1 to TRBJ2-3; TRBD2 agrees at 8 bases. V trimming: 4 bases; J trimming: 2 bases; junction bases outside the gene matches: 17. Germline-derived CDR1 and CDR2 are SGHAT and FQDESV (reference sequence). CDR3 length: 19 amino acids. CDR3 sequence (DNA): TGTGCCAGCAGCTCAAGATCGGTGAATAGCGGGGCCCACACAGATACGCAGTATTTT. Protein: CASSSRSVNSGAHTDTQYF.

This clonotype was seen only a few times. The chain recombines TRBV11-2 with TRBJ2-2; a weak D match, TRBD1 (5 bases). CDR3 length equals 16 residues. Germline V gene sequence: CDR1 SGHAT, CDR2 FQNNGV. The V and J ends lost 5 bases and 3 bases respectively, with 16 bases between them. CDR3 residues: CASSRQPTGYTGELFF. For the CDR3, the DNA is TGTGCCAGCAGCCGCCAGCCCACAGGTTACACCGGGGAGCTGTTTTTT. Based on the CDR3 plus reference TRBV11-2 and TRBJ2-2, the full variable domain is EAGVAQSPRYKIIEKRQSVAFWCNPISGHATLYWYQQILGQGPKLLIQFQNNGVVDDSQLPKDRFSAERLKGVDSTLKIQPAKLEDSAVYLCASSRQPTGYTGELFFGEGSRLTVL.

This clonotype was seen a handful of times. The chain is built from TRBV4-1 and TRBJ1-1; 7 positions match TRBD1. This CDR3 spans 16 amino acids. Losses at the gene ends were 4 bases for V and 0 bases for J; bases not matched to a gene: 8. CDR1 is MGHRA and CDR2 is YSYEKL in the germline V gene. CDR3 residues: CASSPHRGGMNTEAFF. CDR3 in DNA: TGCGCCAGCAGCCCACACAGGGGAGGTATGAACACTGAAGCTTTCTTT.

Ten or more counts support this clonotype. CDR3 protein: CAIRHEKLDNEQFF. The CDR3 DNA reads TGTGCCATCAGGCATGAAAAGCTAGACAATGAGCAGTTCTTC. The V call is TRBV10-3, the J call TRBJ2-1, with unresolved D. The germline V and J ends were trimmed by 6 bases and 5 bases, with 14 bases remaining between them. CDR1 is ENHRY, CDR2 SYGVKD, per germline. This CDR3 contains 14 residues.

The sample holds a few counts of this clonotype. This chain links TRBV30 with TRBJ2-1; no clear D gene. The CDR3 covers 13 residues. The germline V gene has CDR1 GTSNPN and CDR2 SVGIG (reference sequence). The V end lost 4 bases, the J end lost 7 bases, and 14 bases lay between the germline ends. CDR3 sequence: CAWKRLGYNEQFF. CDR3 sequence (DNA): TGTGCCTGGAAGAGACTGGGCTATAATGAGCAGTTCTTC.

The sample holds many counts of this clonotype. CDR3 sequence (DNA): TGTGCCAGCTCACCGAGCGCGGGCTTAGCCTACGAGCAGTACTTC. This translates into CASSPSAGLAYEQYF. V is TRBV18 and J is TRBJ2-7, with a tentative D call TRBD2 (5 bases). This CDR3 region has 15 residues. With 3 bases removed from V and 2 bases from J, the gap between germline ends came to 14 bases. CDR1 is KGHSH, CDR2 LQKENI, per germline.

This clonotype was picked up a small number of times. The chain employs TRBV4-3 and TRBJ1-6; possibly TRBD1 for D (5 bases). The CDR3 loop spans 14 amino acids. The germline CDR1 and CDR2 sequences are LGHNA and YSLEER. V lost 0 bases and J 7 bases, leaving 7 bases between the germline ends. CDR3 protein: CASSQEWGNSPLHF. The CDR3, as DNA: TGCGCCAGCAGCCAAGAGTGGGGGAATTCACCCCTCCACTTT.

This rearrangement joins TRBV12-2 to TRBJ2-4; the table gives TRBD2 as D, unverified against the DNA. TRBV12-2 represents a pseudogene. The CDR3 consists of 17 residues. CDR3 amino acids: CASRRIRTSGDQNIQYF. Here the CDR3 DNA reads TGTGCAAGTCGCCGTATCCGGACTAGCGGGGATCAAAACATTCAGTACTTC.

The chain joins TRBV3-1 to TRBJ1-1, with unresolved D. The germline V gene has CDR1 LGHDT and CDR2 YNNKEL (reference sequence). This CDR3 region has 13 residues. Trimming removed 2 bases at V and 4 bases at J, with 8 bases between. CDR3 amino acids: CASSQLSSTEAFF. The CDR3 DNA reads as TGTGCCAGCAGCCAATTGAGTAGCACTGAAGCTTTCTTT.

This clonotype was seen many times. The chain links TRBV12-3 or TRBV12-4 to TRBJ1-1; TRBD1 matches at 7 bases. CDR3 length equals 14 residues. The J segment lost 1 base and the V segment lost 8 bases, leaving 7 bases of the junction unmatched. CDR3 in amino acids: CASSRQGGNTEAFF. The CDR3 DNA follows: TGTGCCAGCTCCAGACAGGGCGGGAACACTGAAGCTTTCTTT.

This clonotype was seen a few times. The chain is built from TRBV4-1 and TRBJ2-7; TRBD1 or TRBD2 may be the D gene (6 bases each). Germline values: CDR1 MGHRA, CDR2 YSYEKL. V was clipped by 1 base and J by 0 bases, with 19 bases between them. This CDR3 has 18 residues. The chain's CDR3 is CASSQGRATGGSSYEQYF. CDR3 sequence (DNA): TGCGCCAGCAGCCAAGGGAGGGCGACAGGCGGTAGCTCCTACGAGCAGTACTTC.

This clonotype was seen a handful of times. The DNA of the CDR3 is TGTGCCAGCTCACCGCAGGGGGCAGTCACTGAAGCTTTCTTT. It encodes CASSPQGAVTEAFF. V usage is TRBV18 and J usage is TRBJ1-1; 8 bases map to TRBD1. With V trimmed by 3 bases and J by 4 bases, 4 bases remained unmatched. The CDR3 is made up of 14 amino acids. Germline V gene lookup returns CDR1 KGHSH and CDR2 LQKENI. The whole variable domain, filled in from reference TRBV18 and TRBJ1-1, reads NAGVMQNPRHLVRRRGQEARLRCSPMKGHSHVYWYRQLPEEGLKFMVYLQKENIIDESGMPKERFSAEFPKEGPSILRIQQVVRGDSAAYFCASSPQGAVTEAFFGQGTRLTVV.

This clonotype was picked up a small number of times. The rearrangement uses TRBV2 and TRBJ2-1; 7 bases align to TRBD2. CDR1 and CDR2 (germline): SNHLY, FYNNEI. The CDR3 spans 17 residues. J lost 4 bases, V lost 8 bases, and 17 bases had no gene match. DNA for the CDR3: TGTGCCAGCCTTGACCAGCTTTGGGGCGGGGGTTACAATGAGCAGTTCTTC. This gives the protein CASLDQLWGGGYNEQFF. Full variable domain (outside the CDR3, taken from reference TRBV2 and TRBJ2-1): EPEVTQTPSHQVTQMGQEVILRCVPISNHLYFYWYRQILGQKVEFLVSFYNNEISEKSEIFDDQFSVERPDGSNFTLKIRSTKLEDSAMYFCASLDQLWGGGYNEQFFGPGTRLTVL.

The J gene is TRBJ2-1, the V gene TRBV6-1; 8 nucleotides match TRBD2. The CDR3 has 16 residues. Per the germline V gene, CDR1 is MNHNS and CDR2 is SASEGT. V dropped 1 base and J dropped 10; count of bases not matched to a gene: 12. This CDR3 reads CASSEGVAGPTGEQFF. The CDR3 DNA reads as TGTGCCAGCAGTGAAGGGGTAGCGGGGCCTACAGGGGAGCAGTTCTTC.